The TCR beta chain under discussion was sequenced for a study of cytomegalovirus exposure and HLA in healthy donors. Study at large: Under 90% of 398 genotyped donors fell in the Caucasian-associated ancestry cluster.

Per germline, CDR1 SNHLY and CDR2 FYNNEI. The CDR3 contains 13 residues. Trimming pared 7 bases from V and 5 bases from J, leaving 12 bases between. A single count supports this clone. Primers: 60 Vbeta forward and 13 Jbeta reverse. Produced via immunoSEQ multiplex PCR; TCRdb's table is partial and in-frame only. The data show 55,000 to 75,000 clones, 55% to 75% seen once. The sequencing input was PBMCs. The chain recombines TRBV2 with TRBJ2-1; D ambiguous. This clonotype was obtained from a man between 40 and 49 years old in good health and CMV-seropositive. The CDR3 bases are TGTGCCAGCATAATAGCCCCTAACAATGAGCAGTTCTTC. Translation: CASIIAPNNEQFF.